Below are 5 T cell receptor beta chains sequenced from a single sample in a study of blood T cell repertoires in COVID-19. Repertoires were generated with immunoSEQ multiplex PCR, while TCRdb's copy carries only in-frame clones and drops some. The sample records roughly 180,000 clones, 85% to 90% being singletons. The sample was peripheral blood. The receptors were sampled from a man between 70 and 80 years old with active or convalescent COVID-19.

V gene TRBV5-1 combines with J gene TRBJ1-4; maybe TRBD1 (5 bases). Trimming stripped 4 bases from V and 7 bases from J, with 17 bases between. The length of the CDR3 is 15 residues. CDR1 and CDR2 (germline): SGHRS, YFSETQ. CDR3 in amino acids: CASSPDSGRGEKLFF. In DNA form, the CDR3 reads TGCGCCAGCAGCCCGGACTCAGGGAGGGGTGAAAAACTGTTTTTT.

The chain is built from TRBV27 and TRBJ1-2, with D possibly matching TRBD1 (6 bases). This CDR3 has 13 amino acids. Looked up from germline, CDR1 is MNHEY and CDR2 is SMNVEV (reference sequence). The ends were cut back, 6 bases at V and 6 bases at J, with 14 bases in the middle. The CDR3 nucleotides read TGTGCCAGCAGCTCGTACAGGGATAATGGCTACACCTTC. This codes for CASSSYRDNGYTF.

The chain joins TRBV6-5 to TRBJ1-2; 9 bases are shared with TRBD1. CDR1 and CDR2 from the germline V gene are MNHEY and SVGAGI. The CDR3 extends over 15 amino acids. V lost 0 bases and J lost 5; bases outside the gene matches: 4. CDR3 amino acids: CASSYSTGGPYGYTF. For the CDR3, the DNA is TGTGCCAGCAGTTACTCTACAGGGGGCCCTTATGGCTACACCTTC.

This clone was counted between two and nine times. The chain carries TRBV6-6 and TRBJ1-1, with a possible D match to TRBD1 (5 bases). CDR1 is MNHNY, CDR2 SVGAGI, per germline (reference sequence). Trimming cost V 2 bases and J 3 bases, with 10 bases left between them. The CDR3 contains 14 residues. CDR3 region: CASSYGQGDTEAFF. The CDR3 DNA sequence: TGTGCCAGCAGTTACGGGCAGGGTGACACTGAAGCTTTCTTT.

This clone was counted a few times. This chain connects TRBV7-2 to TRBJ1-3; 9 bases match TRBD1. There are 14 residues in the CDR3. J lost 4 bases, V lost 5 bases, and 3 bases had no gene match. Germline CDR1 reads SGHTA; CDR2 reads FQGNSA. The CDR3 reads CASSTGTGGNTIYF. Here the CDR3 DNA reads TGTGCCAGCAGCACCGGGACAGGGGGAAACACCATATATTTT.